Below, 8 T cell receptor beta chains from the same sample are listed, as sequenced in a study of blood T cell repertoires in COVID-19. Some clones are missing from TCRdb's copy, which holds only in-frame ones; the method was immunoSEQ multiplex PCR. The data contain about 110,000 clones, 65% to 80% of them singletons. The sequencing input was peripheral blood. The receptors derive from a woman in her forties with acute or convalescent COVID-19.

The rearrangement uses TRBV6-5 and TRBJ2-5; D possibly corresponds to TRBD2 (5 bases). Germline V gene lookup returns CDR1 MNHEY and CDR2 SVGAGI. This CDR3 has 14 amino acids. V was trimmed by 2 bases and J by 1 base, leaving 8 bases between them. The CDR3 DNA reads as TGTGCCAGCAGTTACGAGGGAATCCAAGAGACCCAGTACTTC. The encoded protein is CASSYEGIQETQYF.

The gene calls are TRBV7-2 and TRBJ2-5; TRBD2 matches at 10 bases. The CDR3 extends over 18 amino acids. Trimming at V came to 2 bases and at J to 1 base, leaving 10 bases not matched to a gene. Germline CDR1 and CDR2: SGHTA and FQGNSA. The DNA of the CDR3 is TGTGCCAGCAGCTTATTGTCTAGCGGGGGTCCTCGCCAAGAGACCCAGTACTTC. Amino acid sequence: CASSLLSSGGPRQETQYF.

The chain recombines TRBV28 with TRBJ1-2; TRBD1 agrees at 7 bases. The trim removed 9 bases at V and 6 bases at J, leaving 10 bases unmatched. The length of the CDR3 is 13 residues. Germline V gene data show CDR1 as MDHEN and CDR2 as SYDVKM. DNA of the CDR3: TGTGCCAGTAGAACGACAGGGAGCGATGGCTACACCTTC. Its protein product is CASRTTGSDGYTF.

This chain uses TRBV5-4 with TRBJ2-5; 14 nucleotides align to TRBD2. The CDR3 is 16 amino acids. Trimming cost V 4 bases and J 3 bases; bases outside gene matches: 5. The germline gives CDR1 SGHNT, CDR2 YYREEE (reference sequence). CDR3 loop: CASSTPTSGGEETQYF. The CDR3 DNA is TGTGCCAGCAGCACCCCGACTAGCGGGGGGGAAGAGACCCAGTACTTC.

The rearrangement uses TRBV11-3 and TRBJ2-5, with D maybe TRBD1 (6 bases). This CDR3 is 14 amino acids long. Trimming left V 4 bases short and J 2 bases short, with 11 bases between. Germline V CDR1 and CDR2: SGHNT, YENEEA. The CDR3 is CASSSDSRQETQYF. The CDR3 bases are TGTGCCAGCAGCTCGGACAGCCGGCAAGAGACCCAGTACTTC.

This sequence joins TRBV9 and TRBJ2-7; 8 bases are shared with TRBD1. Germline trimming cut 3 bases from V and 2 bases from J; bases unmatched to any gene: 7. The CDR3 is 15 residues long. Germline CDR1 is SGDLS and CDR2 is YYNGEE. CDR3 nucleotide sequence: TGTGCCAGCAGCGGAGAAGACAGGGGAACCTACGAGCAGTACTTC. It codes for CASSGEDRGTYEQYF.

There are a few counts of this clone. This chain connects TRBV11-2 to TRBJ1-6; D not resolved. CDR3 length equals 15 residues. The germline V gene encodes CDR1 SGHAT and CDR2 FQNNGV. V shed 0 bases and J shed 10 bases, with 13 bases lying between them. CDR3 amino acids: CASSLESGLESPLHF. CDR3 DNA: TGTGCCAGCAGCTTAGAATCGGGTTTGGAATCACCCCTCCACTTT.

The chain joins TRBV19 to TRBJ2-2; TRBD1 aligns across 9 bases. With V trimmed by 5 bases and J by 7 bases, 5 bases remained unmatched. The CDR3 is made up of 14 amino acids. Germline CDR1 and CDR2: LNHDA and SQIVND (reference sequence). DNA for the CDR3: TGTGCCAGTAGTGTGGACAGGGGTGGCGGGGAGCTGTTTTTT. Protein sequence: CASSVDRGGGELFF.